In its sample, the clone carrying this T cell receptor beta chain was seen a few times. Its antigen is still unknown. Extracted RNA was reverse transcribed into cDNA, the sequencing template. Profiled with immunoSEQ multiplex PCR; TCRdb holds only in-frame clones, not every one. The sample shows more than 100,000 clones, 55% of them seen only once. The CDR3 spans 13 residues. The germline V gene encodes CDR1 SQVTM and CDR2 ANQGSEA. V lost 8 bases to trimming and J lost 4 bases, with 16 bases between them. The sample belongs to a study of CD8+ T cells in alopecia areata. General study points: Patients showed less clear TCR sequence sharing than mice, possibly partly because of HLA diversity. Normal scalp had lower clonality than lesional scalp, with alopecia totalis/universalis lesions showing this most strongly.

Sequencing was performed on CD4+ T cells sorted from blood. The TCR originated in a human donor in good health. The rearrangement uses TRBV29-1 and TRBJ2-3, with D possibly TRBD2 on 6 matching bases. The CDR3 DNA sequence: TGCAGCACCCCCGGGGGTGGATCAGATACGCAGTATTTT. Amino acid sequence: CSTPGGGSDTQYF.